This T cell receptor (beta chain) was identified during a study of cytomegalovirus exposure and HLA in healthy donors. Sequenced by immunoSEQ multiplex PCR; TCRdb stores in-frame clones only, minus some. The sample shows more than 95,000 clones, over 85% of them seen only once. Whole-study findings and limits: Many donors carried some public TCRs, although rarity characterized most TCR sequences.

The table lists this clone with a few counts. Antigen: not known. V was clipped by 4 bases and J by 5 bases; unmatched bases: 11. This CDR3 is 17 amino acids long. Germline loops: CDR1 SGHRS, CDR2 YFSETQ. The specimen sequenced was PBMCs. The rearrangement uses TRBV5-1 and TRBJ2-5, with 13 bases that match TRBD2. The TCR was taken from a woman between 18 and 29 years old in good health and CMV-seronegative. DNA of the CDR3: TGCGCCAGCAGCACCAGGACTAGCGGGAGACCGGGGGAGACCCAGTACTTC. Protein sequence: CASSTRTSGRPGETQYF.